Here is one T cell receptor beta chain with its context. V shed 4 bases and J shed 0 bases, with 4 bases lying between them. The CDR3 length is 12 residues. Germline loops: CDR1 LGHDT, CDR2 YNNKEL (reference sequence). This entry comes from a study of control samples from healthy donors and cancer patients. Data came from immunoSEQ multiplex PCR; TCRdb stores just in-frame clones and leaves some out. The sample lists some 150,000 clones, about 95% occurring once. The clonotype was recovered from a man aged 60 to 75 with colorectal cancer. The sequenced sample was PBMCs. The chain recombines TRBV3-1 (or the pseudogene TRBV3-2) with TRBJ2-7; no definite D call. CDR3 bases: TGTGCCAGCAGCCGTTTCTCCTACGAGCAGTACTTC. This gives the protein CASSRFSYEQYF.